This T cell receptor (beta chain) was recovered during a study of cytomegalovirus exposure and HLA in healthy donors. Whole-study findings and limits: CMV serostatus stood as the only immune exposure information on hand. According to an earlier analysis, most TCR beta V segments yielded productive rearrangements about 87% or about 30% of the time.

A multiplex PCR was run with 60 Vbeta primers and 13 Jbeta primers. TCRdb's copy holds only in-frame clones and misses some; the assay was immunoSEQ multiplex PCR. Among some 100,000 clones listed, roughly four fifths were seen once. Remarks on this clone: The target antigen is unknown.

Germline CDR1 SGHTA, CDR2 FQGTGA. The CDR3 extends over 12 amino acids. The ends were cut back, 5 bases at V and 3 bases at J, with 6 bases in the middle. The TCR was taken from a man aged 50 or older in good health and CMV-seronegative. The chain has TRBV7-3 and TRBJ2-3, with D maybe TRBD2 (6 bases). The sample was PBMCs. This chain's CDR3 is CASSGRTDTQYF. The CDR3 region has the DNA TGTGCCAGCAGCGGGAGGACAGATACGCAGTATTTT.